The 9 T cell receptor beta chains given below trace back to one sample, sequenced in a study of cytomegalovirus exposure and HLA in healthy donors. Generated by immunoSEQ multiplex PCR, the TCRdb table keeps only in-frame clones and is missing some. The repertoire consists of more than 150,000 clones, with 88% occurring once and the leading ten covering roughly 3%. The specimen was PBMCs. These receptors originate from a man between 18 and 35 years old in good health and CMV-seronegative.

There are a few counts of this clone. This chain joins TRBV4-1 and TRBJ1-1, with a weak D call TRBD1 (5 bases). Germline V gives CDR1 MGHRA, CDR2 YSYEKL. The CDR3 spans 15 residues. Trimming removed 3 bases from V and 10 bases from J, with 21 bases in between. The CDR3 loop is CASSQPTLGGVGAFF. CDR3 nucleotide sequence: TGCGCCAGCAGCCAGCCAACCCTTGGGGGGGTTGGAGCTTTCTTT.

The rearrangement links TRBV14 to TRBJ2-1, with 11 bases matching TRBD2. CDR3 length: 17 amino acids. With 1 base clipped from V and 6 bases from J, the junction kept 8 bases outside the gene matches. The germline V gene has CDR1 SGHDN and CDR2 FVKESK. CDR3 sequence reads: CASSQVAGGRLPNEQFF. The CDR3 nucleotides are TGTGCCAGCAGCCAAGTAGCGGGGGGGCGACTACCCAATGAGCAGTTCTTC.

The chain carries TRBV25-1 and TRBJ2-1; possibly TRBD1 for D (5 bases). V lost 5 bases, J lost 5 bases, and 13 bases lay in between. The CDR3 is made up of 14 amino acids. The V gene's germline CDR1 is MGHDK and CDR2 SYGVNS. The CDR3 region is CASSTQTANNEQFF. The CDR3 bases are TGTGCCAGCAGTACCCAGACAGCCAACAATGAGCAGTTCTTC. Complete variable domain (other parts from reference TRBV25-1 and TRBJ2-1): EADIYQTPRYLVIGTGKKITLECSQTMGHDKMYWYQQDPGMELHLIHYSYGVNSTEKGDLSSESTVSRIRTEHFPLTLESARPSHTSQYLCASSTQTANNEQFFGPGTRLTVL.

The chain is built from TRBV2 and TRBJ1-2; 8 bases are shared with TRBD1. The V gene's germline CDR1 is SNHLY and CDR2 FYNNEI. The ends lost 6 bases at V and 4 bases at J; junction bases unmatched: 7. The CDR3 runs to 14 residues. The CDR3 sequence: CASRPRGLAYGYTF. CDR3 coding DNA: TGTGCCAGCAGACCCAGGGGGCTTGCCTATGGCTACACCTTC.

This chain joins TRBV30 and TRBJ1-1; 7 nucleotides align to TRBD1. This CDR3 has 12 residues. CDR1 is GTSNPN, CDR2 SVGIG, per germline (reference sequence). V dropped 5 bases and J dropped 7; count of bases not matched to a gene: 7. Here the CDR3 reads CAWGTVQVEAFF. Here the CDR3 DNA reads TGTGCCTGGGGGACAGTTCAGGTTGAAGCTTTCTTT. Filled out from reference TRBV30 and TRBJ1-1, the complete variable domain reads SQTIHQWPATLVQPVGSPLSLECTVEGTSNPNLYWYRQAAGRGLQLLFYSVGIGQISSEVPQNLSASRPQDRQFILSSKKLLLSDSGFYLCAWGTVQVEAFFGQGTRLTVV.

The CDR3 DNA reads as TGTGCCAGCAGTCTTAGCGGGGGGCAGGATACGCAGTATTTT. Translating it yields CASSLSGGQDTQYF. This sequence joins TRBV5-4 and TRBJ2-3; 10 bases map to TRBD2. The CDR3 has 14 residues. V lost 5 bases, J lost 6 bases, and 6 bases stayed unmatched. Germline CDR1 SGHNT, CDR2 YYREEE (reference sequence).

This chain connects TRBV7-9 to TRBJ2-7; D might be TRBD1 (6 bases). Germline V gene data show CDR1 as SEHNR and CDR2 as FQNEAQ (reference sequence). The V and J ends lost 11 bases and 0 bases respectively, with 23 bases between them. The CDR3 has 16 amino acids. The CDR3 is CAQPDRLPIFSYEQYV. As DNA, the CDR3 is TGTGCCCAGCCCGACAGGCTCCCAATTTTCTCCTACGAGCAGTACGTC.

This sequence joins TRBV6-1 and TRBJ2-3, with 7 bases aligning to TRBD1. V lost 6 bases to trimming and J lost 0 bases; unmatched junction nucleotides: 0. Looked up from germline, CDR1 is MNHNS and CDR2 is SASEGT. The CDR3 spans 13 residues. CDR3 in DNA: TGTGCCAGCAGGGGACAGAGCACAGATACGCAGTATTTT. Its protein is CASRGQSTDTQYF.

V gene TRBV27 combines with J gene TRBJ2-1; the D is unclear. V shed 7 bases and J shed 0 bases, with 16 bases lying between them. This CDR3 contains 16 residues. CDR1 and CDR2 from the germline V gene are MNHEY and SMNVEV (reference sequence). CDR3 DNA sequence: TGTGCCAGCATCGTCCCACGAAGGAGCTCCTACAATGAGCAGTTCTTC. This codes for CASIVPRRSSYNEQFF.